This T cell receptor (beta chain) was identified during a study of shared clonotypes between healthy human individuals. Repertoires were generated with immunoSEQ multiplex PCR, while TCRdb's copy carries only in-frame clones and drops some. The table shows 1 million to 1.2 million clones, with about 80% occurring only once. This CDR3 region has 16 residues. Germline V gene sequence: CDR1 SEHNR, CDR2 FQNEAQ (reference sequence). Trimming removed 3 bases from V and 0 bases from J, with 14 bases in between. The TCR sequence derives from a man between 18 and 35 years old in good health. Some clones in this sample may be carry-over from other donors' samples. Input material: memory CD4+ T cells from PBMCs. Indicated subset: CD45RA-negative fraction. The chain couples TRBV7-9 to TRBJ1-1; D is perhaps TRBD1 (6 bases). The CDR3 nucleotides are TGTGCCAGCAGCTTCTTAACGGGGGCTCTGAACACTGAAGCTTTCTTT. It is translated as CASSFLTGALNTEAFF.